This TCR beta chain was documented in a study of shared clonotypes between healthy human individuals. The protocol was immunoSEQ multiplex PCR, while the TCRdb copy is restricted to in-frame clones and leaves out a portion. The sample consists of over a million clones, under 99% of them appearing once. The ends were cut back, 2 bases at V and 0 bases at J, with 8 bases in the middle. Germline CDR1 and CDR2: MDHEN and SYDVKM. This CDR3 has 15 residues. The chain carries TRBV28 and TRBJ2-1, with no clear D. The sample consisted of naive CD4+ T cells sorted from blood. The subset here: CD45RA+ positively selected. The TCR sequence derives from a man younger than 40 in good health. The CDR3 loop is CASSLSWSSYNEQFF. CDR3 DNA: TGTGCCAGCAGTTTAAGCTGGAGCTCCTACAATGAGCAGTTCTTC.